This TCR beta chain appears in the sequencing data of a study of long-term antiretroviral therapy in people with HIV. At the survey level, the v3.0 immunoSEQ assay was run. Sequencing was intended to reach roughly 35,000-50,000 T-cell genomes per sample. Produced via immunoSEQ multiplex PCR; TCRdb's table is partial and in-frame only. Here the sample spans 25,000 to 35,000 clones, roughly 90% being singletons. The sequence was collected from a man younger than 30 with HIV. The sample consisted of unsorted PBMCs, taken 3.1 years after starting antiretroviral therapy.

CDR3: CASSFGNNEQFF. DNA for the CDR3: TGTGCCAGCAGCTTCGGCAACAATGAGCAGTTCTTC. The rearrangement joins TRBV5-4 to TRBJ2-1; D not resolved. V dropped 2 bases and J dropped 5 bases, with 5 bases sitting between them. The CDR3 loop spans 12 amino acids. Looked up from germline, CDR1 is SGHNT and CDR2 is YYREEE (reference sequence).